This T cell receptor beta chain appears in the sequencing data of a study of cytomegalovirus exposure and HLA in healthy donors. Healthy bone marrow donors supplied every sample. With 60 Vbeta and 13 Jbeta primers, the PCR was carried out. This table comes from immunoSEQ multiplex PCR, and its TCRdb copy is limited to in-frame clones, with some not included. The sample holds 150,000 to 200,000 clones, 75% seen once. The ends were cut back, 4 bases at V and 5 bases at J, with 14 bases in the middle. CDR3 size: 14 residues. The germline V gene encodes CDR1 MNHEY and CDR2 SMNVEV (reference sequence). Points on this clone: Its antigen remains unknown.

Notes on the study in general: Researchers reportedly found TCR beta sequences accurately predicted most subjects' HLA-A and HLA-B alleles. Testing in vitro showed a few CMV-associated chains specific for CMV antigens. The Asian-associated ancestry cluster reportedly had fewer N-insertions than the 666-donor mean in a later analysis.

This TCR derives from a woman in her forties in good health and CMV-seropositive. V usage is TRBV27 and J usage is TRBJ2-5; D remains unclear. The sequencing sample was made of PBMCs. CDR3 DNA sequence: TGTGCCAGCAGTTCAGGCCTTGCTGGGGAGACCCAGTACTTC. This gives the protein CASSSGLAGETQYF.